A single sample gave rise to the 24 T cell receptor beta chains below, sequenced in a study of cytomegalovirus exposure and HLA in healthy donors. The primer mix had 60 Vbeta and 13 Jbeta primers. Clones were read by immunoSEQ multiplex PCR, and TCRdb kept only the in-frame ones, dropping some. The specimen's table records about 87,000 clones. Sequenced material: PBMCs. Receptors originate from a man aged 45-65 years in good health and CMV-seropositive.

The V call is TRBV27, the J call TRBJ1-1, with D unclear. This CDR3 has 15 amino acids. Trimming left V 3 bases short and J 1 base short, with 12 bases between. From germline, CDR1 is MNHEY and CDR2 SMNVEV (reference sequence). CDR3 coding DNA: TGTGCCAGCAGTTTGACAAGTTGGTCGAACACTGAAGCTTTCTTT. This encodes CASSLTSWSNTEAFF.

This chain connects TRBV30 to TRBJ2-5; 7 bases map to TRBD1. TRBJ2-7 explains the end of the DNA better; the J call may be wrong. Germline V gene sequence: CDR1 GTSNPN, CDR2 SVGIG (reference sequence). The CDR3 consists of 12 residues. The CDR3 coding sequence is TGTGCCATCGGGACAGACTCCTACGAGCAGTACTTC. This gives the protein CAIGTDSYEQYF.

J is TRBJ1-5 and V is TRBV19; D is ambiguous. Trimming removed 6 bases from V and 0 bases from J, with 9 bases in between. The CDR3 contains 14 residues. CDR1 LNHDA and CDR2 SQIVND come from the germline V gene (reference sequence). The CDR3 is CASRGAGSNQPQHF. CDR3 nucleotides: TGTGCCAGTAGAGGAGCGGGTAGCAATCAGCCCCAGCATTTT.

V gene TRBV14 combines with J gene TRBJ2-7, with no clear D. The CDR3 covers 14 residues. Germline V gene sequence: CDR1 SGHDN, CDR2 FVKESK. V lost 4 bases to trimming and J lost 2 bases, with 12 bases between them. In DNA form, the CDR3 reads TGTGCCAGCAGCCTCAGTCCTAGTCCCTACGAGCAGTACTTC. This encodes CASSLSPSPYEQYF.

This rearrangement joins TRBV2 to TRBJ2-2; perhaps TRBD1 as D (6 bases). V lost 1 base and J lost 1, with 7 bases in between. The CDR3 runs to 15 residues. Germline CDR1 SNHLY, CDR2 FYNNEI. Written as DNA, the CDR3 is TGTGCCAGCAGTGAAGTACAGGGGAACACCGGGGAGCTGTTTTTT. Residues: CASSEVQGNTGELFF.

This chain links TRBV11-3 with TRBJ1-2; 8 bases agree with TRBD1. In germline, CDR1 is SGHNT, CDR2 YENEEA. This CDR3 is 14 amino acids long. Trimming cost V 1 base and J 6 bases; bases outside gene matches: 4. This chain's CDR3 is CASSLGTGNHGYTF. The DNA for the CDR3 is TGTGCCAGCAGCTTAGGGACAGGGAATCATGGCTACACCTTC.

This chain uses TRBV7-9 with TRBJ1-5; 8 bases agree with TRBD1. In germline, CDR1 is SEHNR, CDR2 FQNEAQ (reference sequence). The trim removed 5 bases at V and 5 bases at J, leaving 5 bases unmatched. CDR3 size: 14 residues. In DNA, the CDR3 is TGTGCCAGCAGCCCCGGGACAGGCGATCAGCCCCAGCATTTT. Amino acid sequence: CASSPGTGDQPQHF.

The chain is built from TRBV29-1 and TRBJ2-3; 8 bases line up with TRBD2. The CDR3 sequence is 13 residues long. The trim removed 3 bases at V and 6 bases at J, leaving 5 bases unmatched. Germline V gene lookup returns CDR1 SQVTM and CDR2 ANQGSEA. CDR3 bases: TGCAGCGTTGAGACGGGAGGGGGGGATACGCAGTATTTT. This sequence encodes CSVETGGGDTQYF.

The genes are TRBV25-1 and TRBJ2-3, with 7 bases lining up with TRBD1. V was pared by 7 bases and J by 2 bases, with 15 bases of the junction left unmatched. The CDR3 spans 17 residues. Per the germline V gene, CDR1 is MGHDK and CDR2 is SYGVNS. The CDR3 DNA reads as TGTGCCAGCAAACGCGGACCGGGACAGCCTCTCACAGATACGCAGTATTTT. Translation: CASKRGPGQPLTDTQYF.

The CDR3: CASSFSSGRAEQYF. DNA of the CDR3: TGTGCCAGCAGTTTTTCTAGCGGGAGGGCCGAGCAGTACTTC. The V call is TRBV6-5, the J call TRBJ2-7; 12 nucleotides line up with TRBD2. The germline V gene encodes CDR1 MNHEY and CDR2 SVGAGI. The V and J ends lost 4 bases and 6 bases, in that order; junction bases with no gene match: 4. The CDR3 runs to 14 residues.

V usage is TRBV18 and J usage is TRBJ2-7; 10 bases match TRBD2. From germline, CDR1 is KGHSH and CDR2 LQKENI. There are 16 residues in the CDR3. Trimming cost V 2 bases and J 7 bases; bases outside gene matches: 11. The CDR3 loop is CASSPGMVAGGEEQYF. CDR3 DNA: TGTGCCAGCTCACCAGGAATGGTAGCGGGAGGTGAAGAGCAGTACTTC.

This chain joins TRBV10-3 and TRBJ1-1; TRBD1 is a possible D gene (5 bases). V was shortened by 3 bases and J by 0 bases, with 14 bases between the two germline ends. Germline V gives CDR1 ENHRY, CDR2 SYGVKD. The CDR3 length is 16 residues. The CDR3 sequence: CAISDTGTPMNTEAFF. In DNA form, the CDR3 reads TGTGCCATCAGTGATACCGGGACTCCAATGAACACTGAAGCTTTCTTT.

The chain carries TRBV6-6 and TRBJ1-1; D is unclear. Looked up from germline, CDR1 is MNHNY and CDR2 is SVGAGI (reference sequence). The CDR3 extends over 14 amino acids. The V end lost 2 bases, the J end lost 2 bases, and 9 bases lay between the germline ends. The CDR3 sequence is CASSYGQFNTEAFF. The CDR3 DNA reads TGTGCCAGCAGTTACGGGCAATTTAACACTGAAGCTTTCTTT.

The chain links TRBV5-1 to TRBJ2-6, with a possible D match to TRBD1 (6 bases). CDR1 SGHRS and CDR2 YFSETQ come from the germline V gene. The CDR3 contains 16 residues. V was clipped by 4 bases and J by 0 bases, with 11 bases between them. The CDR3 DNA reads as TGCGCCAGCAGCACACAGGGATCCTCTGGGGCCAACGTCCTGACTTTC. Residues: CASSTQGSSGANVLTF.

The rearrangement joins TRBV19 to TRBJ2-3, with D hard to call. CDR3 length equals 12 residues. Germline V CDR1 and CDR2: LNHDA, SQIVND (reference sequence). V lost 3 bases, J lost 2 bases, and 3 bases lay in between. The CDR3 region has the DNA TGTGCCAGTAGTATCTACACAGATACGCAGTATTTT. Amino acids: CASSIYTDTQYF.

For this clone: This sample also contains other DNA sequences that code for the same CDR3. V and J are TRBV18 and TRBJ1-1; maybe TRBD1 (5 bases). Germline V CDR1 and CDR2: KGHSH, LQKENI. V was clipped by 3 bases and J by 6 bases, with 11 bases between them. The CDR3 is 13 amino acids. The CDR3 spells CASSPRQGAEAFF. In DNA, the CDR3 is TGTGCCAGCTCACCGAGGCAGGGCGCTGAAGCTTTCTTT.

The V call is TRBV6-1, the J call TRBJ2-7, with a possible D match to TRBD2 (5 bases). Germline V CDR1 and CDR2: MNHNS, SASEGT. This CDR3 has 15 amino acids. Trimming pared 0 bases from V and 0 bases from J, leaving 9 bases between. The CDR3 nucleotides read TGTGCCAGCAGTGAAGCTCGGGGATTCTCCTACGAGCAGTACTTC. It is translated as CASSEARGFSYEQYF.

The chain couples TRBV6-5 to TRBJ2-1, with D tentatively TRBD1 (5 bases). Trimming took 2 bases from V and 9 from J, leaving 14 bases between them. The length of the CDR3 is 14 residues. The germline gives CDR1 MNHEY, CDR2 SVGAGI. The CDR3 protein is CASSYEATQGEQFF. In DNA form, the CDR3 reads TGTGCCAGCAGTTACGAGGCGACGCAGGGTGAGCAGTTCTTC.

CDR3 sequence (DNA): TGTGCCAGTAGTAAGGAGATGGGGCTAGTCAATCAGCCCCAGCATTTT. Translated: CASSKEMGLVNQPQHF. V usage is TRBV19 and J usage is TRBJ1-5; perhaps TRBD1 as D (5 bases). The CDR3 length is 16 residues. V was pared by 4 bases and J by 3 bases, with 16 bases between. Looked up from germline, CDR1 is LNHDA and CDR2 is SQIVND (reference sequence).

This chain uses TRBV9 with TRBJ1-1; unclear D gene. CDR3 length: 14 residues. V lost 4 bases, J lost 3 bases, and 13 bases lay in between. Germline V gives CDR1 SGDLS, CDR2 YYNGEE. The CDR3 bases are TGTGCCAGCAGCCCGAACGTACGAGACACTGAAGCTTTCTTT. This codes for CASSPNVRDTEAFF.

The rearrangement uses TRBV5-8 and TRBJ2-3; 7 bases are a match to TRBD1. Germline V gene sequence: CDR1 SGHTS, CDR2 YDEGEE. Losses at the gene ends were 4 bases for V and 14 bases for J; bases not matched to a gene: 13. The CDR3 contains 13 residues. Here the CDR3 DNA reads TGTGCCAGCAGCCCCCTCGGGACAGACCATCTGTATTTT. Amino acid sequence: CASSPLGTDHLYF.

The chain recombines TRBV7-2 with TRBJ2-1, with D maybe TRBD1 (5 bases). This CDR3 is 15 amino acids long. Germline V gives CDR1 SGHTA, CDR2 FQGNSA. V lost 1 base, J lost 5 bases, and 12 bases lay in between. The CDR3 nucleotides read TGTGCCAGCAGCTTAGGACAGCCAGGGAACAATGAGCAGTTCTTC. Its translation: CASSLGQPGNNEQFF.

In nucleotides, the CDR3 is TGTGCCAGCAGCCTCCGGGACATCCTCTACGAGCAGTACGTC. Amino acids: CASSLRDILYEQYV. The chain couples TRBV21-1 to TRBJ2-7; TRBD1, the table's D call, was not compared with the DNA. TRBV21-1 represents a pseudogene. This CDR3 spans 14 amino acids.

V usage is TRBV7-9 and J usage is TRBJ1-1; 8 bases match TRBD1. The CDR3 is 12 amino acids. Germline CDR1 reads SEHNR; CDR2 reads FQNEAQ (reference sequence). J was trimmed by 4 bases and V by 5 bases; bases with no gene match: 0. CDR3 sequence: CASSDRGTEAFF. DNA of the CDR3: TGTGCCAGCAGCGACAGGGGCACTGAAGCTTTCTTT. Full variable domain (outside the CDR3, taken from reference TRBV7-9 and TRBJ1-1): DTGVSQNPRHKITKRGQNVTFRCDPISEHNRLYWYRQTLGQGPEFLTYFQNEAQLEKSRLLSDRFSAERPKGSFSTLEIQRTEQGDSAMYLCASSDRGTEAFFGQGTRLTVV.